This T cell receptor (beta chain) was recorded in a study of blood T cell repertoires in COVID-19. Clones were sequenced by immunoSEQ multiplex PCR, and TCRdb holds only the in-frame ones, with some missing. The sample yields about 52,000 clones, over 75% seen once. V shed 3 bases and J shed 7 bases, with 13 bases lying between them. The CDR3 has 15 amino acids. Germline values: CDR1 KGHSH, CDR2 LQKENI. The sample consisted of peripheral blood. The rearrangement joins TRBV18 to TRBJ1-6; D possibly corresponds to TRBD1 (6 bases). This receptor was taken from a man between 65 and 85 years old with active COVID-19. The chain's CDR3 is CASSPTGQTNSPLHF. CDR3 in DNA: TGTGCCAGCTCACCTACGGGACAAACCAATTCACCCCTCCACTTT.